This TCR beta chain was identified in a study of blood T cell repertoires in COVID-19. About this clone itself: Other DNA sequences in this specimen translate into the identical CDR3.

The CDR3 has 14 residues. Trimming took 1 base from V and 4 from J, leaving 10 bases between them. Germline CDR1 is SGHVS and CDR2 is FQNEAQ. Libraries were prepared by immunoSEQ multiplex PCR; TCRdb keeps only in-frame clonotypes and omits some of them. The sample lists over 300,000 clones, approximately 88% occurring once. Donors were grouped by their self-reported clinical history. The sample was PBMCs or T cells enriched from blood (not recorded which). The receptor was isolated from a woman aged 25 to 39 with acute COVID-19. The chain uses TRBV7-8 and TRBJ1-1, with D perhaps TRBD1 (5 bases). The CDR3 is CASSLVGGGTEAFF. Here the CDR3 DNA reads TGTGCCAGCAGCTTAGTCGGGGGAGGCACTGAAGCTTTCTTT. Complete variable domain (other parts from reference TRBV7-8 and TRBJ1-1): GAGVSQSPRYKVAKRGQDVALRCDPISGHVSLFWYQQALGQGPEFLTYFQNEAQLDKSGLPSDRFFAERPEGSVSTLKIQRTQQEDSAVYLCASSLVGGGTEAFFGQGTRLTVV.